This TCR beta chain was sequenced in a study of beta chain features in type 1 diabetes. V lost 1 base and J lost 4, with 7 bases in between. The germline CDR1 and CDR2 sequences are LNHDA and SQIVND (reference sequence). The CDR3 covers 13 residues. What was sequenced were expressed TCRB transcripts, since all of the isolated RNA had been reverse transcribed. The method was immunoSEQ multiplex PCR; TCRdb's version includes in-frame clones alone and lacks a portion of them. The sample holds hundreds of thousands of clones; around 15% are singletons and the top ten take about 0.02%. Whole-study findings and limits: All four CD4+ subsets of Type 1 diabetes patients contained TCRB CDR3s that were moderately but significantly shorter.

Concerning this clone: No antigen is known for it.

The TCR originated in a man younger than 35 with type 1 diabetes. This rearrangement joins TRBV19 to TRBJ1-2; no clear D. The specimen sequenced was naive CD4+ T cells from blood. The CDR3 protein is CASSIAELYGYTF. As DNA, the CDR3 is TGTGCCAGTAGTATAGCTGAGCTCTATGGCTACACCTTC.